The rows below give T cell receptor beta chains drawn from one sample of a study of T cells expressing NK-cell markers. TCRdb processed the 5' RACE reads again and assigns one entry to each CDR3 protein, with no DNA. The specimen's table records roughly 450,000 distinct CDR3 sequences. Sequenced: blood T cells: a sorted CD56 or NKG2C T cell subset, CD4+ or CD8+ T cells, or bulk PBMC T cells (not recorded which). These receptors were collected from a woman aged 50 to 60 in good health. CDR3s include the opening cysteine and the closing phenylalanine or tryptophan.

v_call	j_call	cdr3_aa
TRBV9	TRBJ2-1	CASSVGTSGRASEQFF
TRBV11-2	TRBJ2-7	CASSLAAGSRSGYEQYF
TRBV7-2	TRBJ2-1	CASSLVGSASEQFF
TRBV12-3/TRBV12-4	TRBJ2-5	CASSFGAGFMEETQYF
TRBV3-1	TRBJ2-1	CASSALRDFTLEQFF
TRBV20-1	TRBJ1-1	CSAQQGNTEAFF
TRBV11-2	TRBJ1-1	CASSLVRDPEAFF
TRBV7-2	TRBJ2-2	CASSRRTSGIGELFF
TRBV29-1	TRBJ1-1	CSVEVLAGVGTEAFF
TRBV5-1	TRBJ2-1	CASSELAYYNEQFF
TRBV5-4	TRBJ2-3	CASSLDRAGADTQYF
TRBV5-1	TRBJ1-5	CASSWGTGGNQPQHF
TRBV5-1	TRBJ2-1	CASSDEGLGSEQFF
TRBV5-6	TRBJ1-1	CASSGSFVNTEAFF
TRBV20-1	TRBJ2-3	CSAPGGGRSSTDTQYF
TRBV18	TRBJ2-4	CASSPEIATGLAKNIQYF
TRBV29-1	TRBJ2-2	CSGALAFGELFF
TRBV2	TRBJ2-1	CASSEARGQGADEQFF
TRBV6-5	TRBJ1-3	CASSYQSRSGNTIYF
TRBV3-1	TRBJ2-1	CASSLGRVVEQFF
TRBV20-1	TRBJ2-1	CSARSRRASGYNEQFF
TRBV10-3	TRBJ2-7	CAISEVAQNDEQYF
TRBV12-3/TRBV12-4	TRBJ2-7	CASSLWAYEQYF
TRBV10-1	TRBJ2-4	CASSRETSTMMGHIQYF